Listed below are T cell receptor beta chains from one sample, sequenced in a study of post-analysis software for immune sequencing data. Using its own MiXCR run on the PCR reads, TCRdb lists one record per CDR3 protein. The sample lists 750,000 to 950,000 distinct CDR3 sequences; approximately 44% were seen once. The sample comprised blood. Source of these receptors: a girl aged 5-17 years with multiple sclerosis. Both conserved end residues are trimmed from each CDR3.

CDR3: SASGSSSYNEQF; J: TRBJ2-1; V: TRBV20-1
CDR3: ASSIGGSLTDTQY; J: TRBJ2-3; V: TRBV19
CDR3: ASSTDRGRGGYT; J: TRBJ1-2; V: TRBV13
CDR3: ASTTGDQPQH; J: TRBJ1-5; V: TRBV6-5
CDR3: ASSSGRPYGYT; J: TRBJ1-2; V: TRBV28
CDR3: SARYDSAVADTQY; J: TRBJ2-3; V: TRBV20-1
CDR3: ASRKVETVNTEAF; J: TRBJ1-1; V: TRBV5-1
CDR3: SARDPRLAGRNEQF; J: TRBJ2-1; V: TRBV20-1
CDR3: ASSFGQGRNEQY; J: .; V: TRBV5-1
CDR3: ASNSLNYEQY; J: .; V: TRBV28
CDR3: ASSQDRGTGVPGIQY; J: TRBJ2-4; V: TRBV4-3
CDR3: ASSQEAGANYGYT; J: TRBJ1-2; V: TRBV4-3
CDR3: ASGLADSRGYEQY; J: TRBJ2-7; V: TRBV12-5
CDR3: SASGERYYEQY; J: TRBJ2-7; V: TRBV20-1
CDR3: ATSDQGQGVSWDTQY; J: TRBJ2-3; V: TRBV24-1
CDR3: ASSQDLNDRLSSYNSPLH; J: TRBJ1-6; V: TRBV4-3
CDR3: ASGTSGSEQY; J: TRBJ2-7; V: TRBV3-1
CDR3: AIGAGGADTQY; J: TRBJ2-3; V: TRBV10-3
CDR3: ASSQGRNSYNEQF; J: TRBJ2-1; V: TRBV6-2/TRBV6-3
CDR3: ASSLGGNGAEQY; J: TRBJ2-7; V: TRBV11-1
CDR3: SVEDPGLAGVNEQF; J: TRBJ2-1; V: TRBV29-1
CDR3: ASRAGFTEAF; J: TRBJ1-1; V: TRBV13
CDR3: ASSYSTFRTSWYYEQF; J: TRBJ2-1; V: TRBV6-2/TRBV6-3
CDR3: ASTYSGDPTYEQY; J: TRBJ2-7; V: TRBV6-1
CDR3: SAHRGDGPYEQY; J: TRBJ2-5; V: TRBV20-1
CDR3: TPSRLQFYEQY; J: TRBJ2-7; V: TRBV20-1
CDR3: ASKPGGPEKLF; J: TRBJ1-4; V: TRBV10-2
CDR3: SAGTSDSYEQY; J: TRBJ2-7; V: TRBV20-1
CDR3: ATVGLGGETQY; J: .; V: TRBV15
CDR3: SARSRYNEKLF; J: TRBJ1-4; V: TRBV20-1
CDR3: ASGRDLLYEQY; J: TRBJ2-7; V: TRBV7-9
CDR3: ASSLEGRPSSGYT; J: TRBJ1-2; V: TRBV12-3/TRBV12-4
CDR3: SLSRASKETQY; J: .; V: TRBV20-1
CDR3: ASSLAAGVGEQF; J: TRBJ2-1; V: TRBV5-1
CDR3: ASSLQNGGKQY; J: TRBJ2-5; V: TRBV12-3/TRBV12-4
CDR3: ASSQEGRGRTEAF; J: TRBJ1-1; V: TRBV4-1
CDR3: ASSVASGGEYEQY; J: TRBJ2-7; V: TRBV9
CDR3: SVDGLAGNWEQF; J: TRBJ2-1; V: TRBV29-1
CDR3: ASRGGQLYGYT; J: TRBJ1-2; V: TRBV27
CDR3: VGQRDTEAF; J: TRBJ1-1; V: TRBV7-9
CDR3: ASGRPGELF; J: TRBJ2-2; V: TRBV19
CDR3: ASSLVGQGPGLAGGWDEQF; J: TRBJ2-1; V: TRBV13
CDR3: ATSDRSGRVYNEQF; J: TRBJ2-1; V: TRBV24-1
CDR3: ASSLDRGIQETQY; J: TRBJ2-5; V: TRBV7-2
CDR3: ASSPRGPNTYNSPLH; J: TRBJ1-6; V: TRBV7-6
CDR3: ATSEAGTGEAEQY; J: TRBJ2-7; V: TRBV24-1
CDR3: ASSWLGLAGGIETQY; J: TRBJ2-5; V: TRBV12-3/TRBV12-4